This is a list of T cell receptor beta chains from one sample in a study of blood T cell repertoires in COVID-19. The data were produced by immunoSEQ multiplex PCR, yet TCRdb's version contains in-frame clones alone and is incomplete. The data contain about 210,000 clones, about 80% of them singletons. The sequenced material came from peripheral blood. Source of these receptors: a man between 60 and 75 years old with acute or convalescent COVID-19. CDR3s include the opening cysteine and the closing phenylalanine or tryptophan. The D gene is left open where the match is weak. Where a row states a size, it is once, few, many or the class of an expanded clone; other rows omit it.

clone_size	cdr3_length	d_call	v_call	j_call	cdr3_aa	cdr3_nt
-	15	TRBD1	TRBV9	TRBJ1-1	CASSQQGAGSTEAFF	TGTGCCAGCAGCCAACAGGGGGCTGGGAGCACTGAAGCTTTCTTT
few	14	TRBD2	TRBV15	TRBJ2-7	CATSLTSGSYEQYF	TGTGCCACCAGCCTGACTAGCGGCTCCTACGAGCAGTACTTC
-	15	TRBD1	TRBV19	TRBJ1-2	CASSMTGGNNYGYTF	TGTGCCAGTAGTATGACAGGGGGGAATAACTATGGCTACACCTTC
once	16	TRBD2	TRBV7-6	TRBJ2-1	CASSLVVSGGVGEQFF	TGTGCCAGCAGCTTAGTTGTTAGCGGGGGGGTAGGTGAGCAGTTCTTC
-	14	TRBD1	TRBV18	TRBJ1-2	CASSPGQGAWGYTF	TGTGCCAGCTCACCAGGACAGGGGGCTTGGGGCTACACCTTC
-	15	TRBD1	TRBV11-2	TRBJ2-7	CASSYGQDLSYEQYF	TGTGCCAGCAGCTACGGACAGGACCTCTCCTACGAGCAGTACTTC
-	16	TRBD2	TRBV4-2	TRBJ2-3	CASSQDPSGSTDTQYF	TGTGCCAGCAGCCAAGATCCTAGCGGCAGCACAGATACGCAGTATTTT
-	15	TRBD2	TRBV5-1	TRBJ2-1	CASSLWASGGNEQFF	TGCGCCAGCAGCTTGTGGGCTAGCGGGGGCAATGAGCAGTTCTTC
-	13	-	TRBV6-6	TRBJ1-1	CASSYSSPGEAFF	TGTGCCAGCAGTTACTCGTCCCCGGGTGAAGCTTTCTTT
-	17	TRBD1	TRBV15	TRBJ1-5	CATGTGTGEVGNQPQHF	TGTGCCACCGGAACCGGGACAGGGGAAGTGGGCAATCAGCCCCAGCATTTT
-	13	-	TRBV14	TRBJ1-2	CASGPGLDRGYTF	TGTGCCAGCGGACCGGGACTGGATCGTGGCTACACCTTC
-	14	TRBD1	TRBV2	TRBJ1-2	CASLGQGGWYGYTF	TGTGCCAGCCTGGGACAGGGAGGATGGTATGGCTACACCTTC
once	19	-	TRBV27	TRBJ2-3	CASTKFAKLRVPSTDTQYF	TGTGCCAGCACCAAATTCGCTAAATTACGGGTACCTAGCACAGATACGCAGTATTTT
once	12	-	TRBV25-1	TRBJ2-1	CASSGGLAEQFF	TGTGCCAGCAGTGGGGGCCTAGCGGAGCAGTTCTTC
few	14	TRBD1	TRBV11-3	TRBJ2-5	CASSLTDRQETQYF	TGTGCCAGCAGCTTAACGGACAGGCAAGAGACCCAGTACTTC
-	15	TRBD2	TRBV2	TRBJ2-1	CASSEGGGEYNEQFF	TGTGCCAGCAGTGAAGGGGGGGGTGAATACAATGAGCAGTTCTTC
many	11	-	TRBV27	TRBJ2-1	CASSFNNEQFF	TGTGCCAGCAGTTTTAACAATGAGCAGTTCTTC
-	15	-	TRBV24-1	TRBJ2-1	CATSPNSELGHEQFF	TGTGCCACCAGTCCCAATTCCGAACTAGGCCATGAGCAGTTCTTC
few	18	-	TRBV5-1	TRBJ1-1	CASSLGPVIRTMNTEAFF	TGCGCCAGCAGCTTGGGGCCCGTTATACGGACTATGAACACTGAAGCTTTCTTT
-	12	-	TRBV27	TRBJ2-1	CASGRTYNEQFF	TGTGCCAGCGGACGGACTTACAATGAGCAGTTCTTC